This is a list of T cell receptor beta chains from one sample in a study of OX40 agonist ivuxolimab in advanced cancers. Some clones are missing from TCRdb's copy, which holds only in-frame ones; the method was immunoSEQ multiplex PCR. This sample has some 43,000 clones, with approximately 85% found just once. The sample consisted of CD4+ or CD8+ T cells sorted from blood, taken in a trial of the OX40 agonist ivuxolimab. The receptors were sampled from an adult with an advanced solid tumor such as melanoma, head and neck, liver or kidney cancer. The CDR3 runs from the conserved cysteine through the conserved F or W. D genes are given only for firm matches. Clone size is stated in some rows and not others, as once, few, many or a class when expanded.

J gene | clone size | V gene | D gene | CDR3 DNA | CDR3 protein
TRBJ1-1 | - | TRBV9 | - | TGTGCCAGCAGCGTAGGGAGGGGACTCCAGAACACTGAAGCTTTCTTT | CASSVGRGLQNTEAFF
TRBJ2-3 | - | TRBV7-2 | TRBD1 | TGTGCCAGCAGCTTAGTTTGGACAGGAGGTCTTCTAGATACGCAGTATTTT | CASSLVWTGGLLDTQYF
TRBJ2-7 | - | TRBV28 | TRBD2 | TGTGCCAGCAGCTCCTGGGGTCTAGCGGGAGGCGAGCAGTACTTC | CASSSWGLAGGEQYF
TRBJ1-1 | few | TRBV30 | - | TGTGCCTGGAGTAAGACGTTCGGCCCCATGAACACTGAAGCTTTCTTT | CAWSKTFGPMNTEAFF
TRBJ2-1 | - | TRBV12-5 | - | TGTGCTAGTGGTTTGGTAAGGGGTCCTCTTTACAATGAGCAGTTCTTC | CASGLVRGPLYNEQFF
TRBJ2-7 | - | TRBV7-9 | - | TGTGCCAGCAACACCTCCCCCGGGGGCGAGCAGTACTTC | CASNTSPGGEQYF
TRBJ1-4 | - | TRBV28 | - | TGTGCCAGCAGTCCAGGGGTATGGGAAAAACTGTTTTTT | CASSPGVWEKLFF
TRBJ2-7 | - | TRBV27 | - | TGTGCCAGCAGTTTATCAGGGACACTGAGCTCCTACGAGCAGTACTTC | CASSLSGTLSSYEQYF
TRBJ2-7 | - | TRBV7-3 | TRBD2 | TGTGCCAGCAGCTCGGGACTAGGGCCCTACGAGCAGTACTTC | CASSSGLGPYEQYF
TRBJ2-5 | - | TRBV28 | - | TGTGCCAGCAGTCCACCTTTGCAGCGACAAGAGACCCAGTACTTC | CASSPPLQRQETQYF
TRBJ1-1 | once | TRBV25-1 | - | TGTGCCAGCACGGGGGGGGCCTCGGGAACTGAAGCTTTCTTT | CASTGGASGTEAFF
TRBJ2-7 | - | TRBV5-4 | TRBD1 | TGTGCCAGCAGCCAACAGACAGGGCCCTACGAGCAGTACTTC | CASSQQTGPYEQYF
TRBJ2-2 | once | TRBV7-9 | - | TGTGCCAGCAGCTTGATGGGGATCCCCGGGGAGCTGTTTTTT | CASSLMGIPGELFF
TRBJ2-7 | - | TRBV19 | TRBD1 | TGTGCCAGTAGTATTAAGGTATCCGGGACAGGGACCTACGAGCAGTACTTC | CASSIKVSGTGTYEQYF
TRBJ1-1 | once | TRBV18 | - | TGTGCCAGCTCACAACCCGGCCTTGAAGCTTTCTTT | CASSQPGLEAFF
TRBJ1-1 | - | TRBV7-9 | - | TGTGCCAGCAGACGGCACGTGTCTGCTGAAGCTTTCTTT | CASRRHVSAEAFF
TRBJ2-6 | - | TRBV4-3 | - | TGCGCCAGCAGCCAAGTTACCTCTGGGGCCAACGTCCTGACTTTC | CASSQVTSGANVLTF
TRBJ2-5 | - | TRBV25-1 | - | TGTGCCAGCAGTGATGGGAAAGTTAGGGGCCAAGAGACCCAGTACTTC | CASSDGKVRGQETQYF
TRBJ2-3 | few | TRBV28 | TRBD2 | TGTGCCAGCAGTGCATGGGGCAGGGAGGGAACAGATACGCAGTATTTT | CASSAWGREGTDTQYF
TRBJ2-3 | - | TRBV2 | - | TGTGCCAGCAGGTACACAGATACGCAGTATTTT | CASRYTDTQYF
TRBJ2-7 | - | TRBV4-3 | TRBD1 | TGCGCCAGCAGCCAAGATCAATGGGGACAGGGGTCCCACGAGCAGTACTTC | CASSQDQWGQGSHEQYF
TRBJ2-1 | - | TRBV7-2 | TRBD2 | TGTGCCAGCAGCTCGAGGACTAGTCGGGATGAGCAGTTCTTC | CASSSRTSRDEQFF
TRBJ1-3 | - | TRBV30 | - | TGTGCCTGGAGTGTAGGGGGCTCTGGAAACACCATATATTTT | CAWSVGGSGNTIYF
TRBJ2-3 | - | TRBV4-3 | - | TGCGCCAGCAGCCAAGAGCGAGGAGATACGCAGTATTTT | CASSQERGDTQYF
TRBJ1-1 | - | TRBV28 | - | TGTGCCAGTGGGAGTTTGAACACTGAAGCTTTCTTT | CASGSLNTEAFF
TRBJ2-3 | - | TRBV7-2 | - | TGTGCCAGCAGCTTAGGCCAGGGGGGCAGGAATACGCAGTATTTT | CASSLGQGGRNTQYF
TRBJ1-1 | - | TRBV5-4 | - | TGTGCCAGCAGCTTGGACGGTAGAGAAGCTTTCTTT | CASSLDGREAFF
TRBJ2-5 | - | TRBV10-2 | TRBD2 | TGCGCCAGCACGGGGGGGGAGGAGACCCAGTACTTC | CASTGGEETQYF
TRBJ2-7 | once | TRBV7-9 | - | TGTGCCAGCAGATCCCCATTAGAGTACGAGCAGTACTTC | CASRSPLEYEQYF
TRBJ2-3 | once | TRBV7-2 | TRBD1 | TGTGCCAGCAGTTTTAGGACAGGAGGCACAGATACGCAGTATTTT | CASSFRTGGTDTQYF
TRBJ2-2 | - | TRBV15 | - | TGTGCCACCAGCAAGAACACCGGGGAGCTGTTTTTT | CATSKNTGELFF
TRBJ1-4 | - | TRBV19 | - | TGTGCCAGTAGGGACCCCGGCGGGGCAACTAATGAAAAACTGTTTTTT | CASRDPGGATNEKLFF
TRBJ1-4 | - | TRBV18 | - | TGTGCCAGCTCACCCGTGCCTAGACAGAGCGGTAGTGAAAAACTGTTTTTT | CASSPVPRQSGSEKLFF
TRBJ2-7 | - | TRBV10-3 | TRBD1 | TGTGCCATCAGTGAGGAAACAGGGGGCCCCTACGAGCAGTACTTC | CAISEETGGPYEQYF
TRBJ2-2 | - | TRBV14 | - | TGTGCCAGCAGCCTGTATTCCGGGGAGCTGTTTTTT | CASSLYSGELFF
TRBJ1-4 | - | TRBV2 | - | TGTGCCAGCCAAGAAATGAGGCCCCACGAAAAACTGTTTTTT | CASQEMRPHEKLFF
TRBJ1-6 | - | TRBV11-2 | - | TGTGCCAGCAGCTCGGCGACAGATTCACCCCTCCACTTT | CASSSATDSPLHF
TRBJ2-3 | - | TRBV30 | - | TGTGCCCGGCGGGCTACTAGCACAGATACGCAGTATTTT | CARRATSTDTQYF
TRBJ2-1 | - | TRBV30 | TRBD2 | TGTGCCTGGAGTACTACTAGCGGGATCTACAATGAGCAGTTCTTC | CAWSTTSGIYNEQFF
TRBJ2-1 | - | TRBV5-1 | TRBD2 | TGCGCCAGCAGCTTGGTTGGTAGCGGGGGCCTGAATGAGCAGTTCTTC | CASSLVGSGGLNEQFF
TRBJ1-1 | - | TRBV29-1 | - | TGCAGCGTAGTGGGGACTAACACTGAAGCTTTCTTT | CSVVGTNTEAFF
TRBJ2-1 | - | TRBV27 | - | TGTGCCAGCAGTTTAAGGGGCACCGTGAACAATGAGCAGTTCTTC | CASSLRGTVNNEQFF
TRBJ2-3 | - | TRBV11-3 | TRBD1 | TGTGCCAGCAGCTGGGGACAGGGCACAGATACGCAGTATTTT | CASSWGQGTDTQYF
TRBJ2-5 | - | TRBV5-6 | - | TGTGCCAGCAGCTTGAGGGCCATACAAGAGACCCAGTACTTC | CASSLRAIQETQYF
TRBJ2-5 | - | TRBV9 | - | TGTGCCAGCAGCGTAGAGGGGACCGAGCAAGAGACCCAGTACTTC | CASSVEGTEQETQYF
TRBJ2-3 | - | TRBV5-1 | TRBD2 | TGCGCCAGCAGCCCCGGACTAGCGGGGGGGACAGATACGCAGTATTTT | CASSPGLAGGTDTQYF
TRBJ1-2 | - | TRBV5-6 | - | TGTGCCAGCAGCTTGGAGCAGGGGATAGGTGGCCACACCTTC | CASSLEQGIGGHTF
TRBJ2-7 | - | TRBV11-1 | TRBD1 | TGTGCCAGCAGGAATACCGGGACAGGGAACCACGAGCAGTACTTC | CASRNTGTGNHEQYF
TRBJ1-4 | - | TRBV4-3 | - | TGCGCCAGCAGCCAAGCAGGAGCAACTAATGAAAAACTGTTTTTT | CASSQAGATNEKLFF
TRBJ1-1 | - | TRBV7-9 | TRBD1 | TGTGCCAGCAGCTTAACGGGACAGACGAACACTGAAGCTTTCTTT | CASSLTGQTNTEAFF
TRBJ2-2 | once | TRBV18 | TRBD1 | TGTGCCAGCTCACCAGCGGGGACAGGGTTAACCGGGGAGCTGTTTTTT | CASSPAGTGLTGELFF
TRBJ1-5 | - | TRBV19 | - | TGTGCCAGTAGTCTCCAGTATAGCAATCAGCCCCAGCATTTT | CASSLQYSNQPQHF
TRBJ2-5 | - | TRBV5-1 | TRBD2 | TGCGCCAGCAGCTTGGGACTAGCGGGAAGCCAAGAGACCCAGTACTTC | CASSLGLAGSQETQYF
TRBJ2-7 | - | TRBV7-2 | - | TGTGCCAGCAGCTTTGGTCCGGACTACGAGCAGTACTTC | CASSFGPDYEQYF
TRBJ2-7 | - | TRBV30 | - | TGTGCCTGGAGCCGAAGAACCCCCGGACAGCTCTACGAGCAGTACTTC | CAWSRRTPGQLYEQYF